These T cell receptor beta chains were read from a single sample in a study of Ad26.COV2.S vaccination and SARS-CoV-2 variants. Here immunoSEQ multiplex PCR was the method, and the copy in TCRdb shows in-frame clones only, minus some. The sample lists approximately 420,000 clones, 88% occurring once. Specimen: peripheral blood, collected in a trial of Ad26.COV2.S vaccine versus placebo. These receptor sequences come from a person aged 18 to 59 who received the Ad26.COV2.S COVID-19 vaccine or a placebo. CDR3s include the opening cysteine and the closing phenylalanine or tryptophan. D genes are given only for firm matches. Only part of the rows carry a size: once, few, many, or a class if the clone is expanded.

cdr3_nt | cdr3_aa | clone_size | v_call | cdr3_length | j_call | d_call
TGTGCCGCCACGGGCAGCAACACCGGGGAGCTGTTTTTT | CAATGSNTGELFF | NA | TRBV3-1/TRBV3-2 | 13 | TRBJ2-2 | NA
TGTGCCAGCAGCTTAGGGGGGGATGGAGGGCCTGGTGGCTACACCTTC | CASSLGGDGGPGGYTF | NA | TRBV7-2 | 16 | TRBJ1-2 | NA
TGCGCCAGCAGCCCCGACAGGGTGAACACTGAAGCTTTCTTT | CASSPDRVNTEAFF | NA | TRBV5-1 | 14 | TRBJ1-1 | TRBD1
TGTGCCAGCAGTCTGGACAGGCCCCCGAGCACAGATACGCAGTATTTT | CASSLDRPPSTDTQYF | NA | TRBV25-1 | 16 | TRBJ2-3 | TRBD1
TGTGCCAGCAGTTTCGAGGAGAGTTATGATGAGCAGTTCTTC | CASSFEESYDEQFF | NA | TRBV27 | 14 | TRBJ2-1 | NA
TGTGCCAGCAGCTTACTGACAGGTATCGGCACAGATACGCAGTATTTT | CASSLLTGIGTDTQYF | NA | TRBV7-3 | 16 | TRBJ2-3 | NA
TGTGCCAGCAGCAAGGAGTGGAACACTGAAGCTTTCTTT | CASSKEWNTEAFF | NA | TRBV7-8 | 13 | TRBJ1-1 | NA
TGTGCCAGCAGCTCCCCCTCGGACAGCAGGGGAGGAGAGACCCAGTACTTC | CASSSPSDSRGGETQYF | NA | TRBV7-9 | 17 | TRBJ2-5 | NA
TGTGCCAGCAGCTTAGCGGGAGGGACTAGCGGGGTGTACGAGCAGTACTTC | CASSLAGGTSGVYEQYF | NA | TRBV7-6 | 17 | TRBJ2-7 | TRBD2
TGTGCCAGTAGTATCCGGGCAAAAGGAAATGAGCAGTTCTTC | CASSIRAKGNEQFF | NA | TRBV19 | 14 | TRBJ2-1 | NA
TGCGCCAGCAGCTTACCAGGGACTAGCGTCAAAGATACGCAGTATTTT | CASSLPGTSVKDTQYF | NA | TRBV5-1 | 16 | TRBJ2-3 | TRBD2
TGTGCCAGCAGTCCCCGGGAGAACACTGAAGCTTTCTTT | CASSPRENTEAFF | NA | TRBV6-2/TRBV6-3 | 13 | TRBJ1-1 | NA
TGCGCCAGCAGCCCCTATGGGGCTAGCGATACGGGAGATACGCAGTATTTT | CASSPYGASDTGDTQYF | NA | TRBV4-1 | 17 | TRBJ2-3 | NA
TGTGCCAGCAGTTACTCAACACTAGCGGGGCGCAATGAGCAGTTCTTC | CASSYSTLAGRNEQFF | NA | TRBV6-6 | 16 | TRBJ2-1 | TRBD2
TGTGCCAGCAGTCTAAGTAGCCCCCAGGTGGATACGCAGTATTTT | CASSLSSPQVDTQYF | NA | TRBV6-2/TRBV6-3 | 15 | TRBJ2-3 | NA
TGTGCCAGCAGCTCTCGGGGGACAGGGTTTTACGAGCAGTACTTC | CASSSRGTGFYEQYF | NA | TRBV3-1/TRBV3-2 | 15 | TRBJ2-7 | TRBD1
TGTGCCAGCAGCCCGACAGGGAGCAATCAGCCCCAGCATTTT | CASSPTGSNQPQHF | once | TRBV6-2/TRBV6-3 | 14 | TRBJ1-5 | TRBD1
TGTGCCAGCAGTGGAACCCAGGGGAGGGACAATCAGCCCCAGCATTTT | CASSGTQGRDNQPQHF | NA | TRBV6-1 | 16 | TRBJ1-5 | NA
TGTGCCAGCAGCTTAGGGCTAGCGGACTACGAGCAGTACTTC | CASSLGLADYEQYF | NA | TRBV11-2 | 14 | TRBJ2-7 | TRBD2
TGCGCCAGCAGCCAGGGGGTTCGGTCCTACGAGCAGTACTTC | CASSQGVRSYEQYF | NA | TRBV4-1 | 14 | TRBJ2-7 | NA
TGTGCCAGTAGTATCGGCAGCAGGGCGAACACTGAAGCTTTCTTT | CASSIGSRANTEAFF | NA | TRBV19 | 15 | TRBJ1-1 | NA
TGTGCCAGTACCCGTCGGACAGGGGTTGGCAATGAGCAGTTCTTC | CASTRRTGVGNEQFF | NA | TRBV19 | 15 | TRBJ2-1 | TRBD1
TGTGCCTGGAGTTTCAAGGTCCGACAGGGACGGTGGGGCTACACCTTC | CAWSFKVRQGRWGYTF | NA | TRBV30 | 16 | TRBJ1-2 | TRBD1
TGCGCCAGCAGCTTGGAGTCAGGGAGGGGACAGCCCCAGCATTTT | CASSLESGRGQPQHF | NA | TRBV5-1 | 15 | TRBJ1-5 | NA
TGCAGCGTTGGACCGGGGACTAGCGGCTACAATGAGCAGTTCTTC | CSVGPGTSGYNEQFF | NA | TRBV29-1 | 15 | TRBJ2-1 | TRBD2
TGTGCCAGCTCACTTGACAGGATGAACACTGAAGCTTTCTTT | CASSLDRMNTEAFF | NA | TRBV18 | 14 | TRBJ1-1 | NA
TGTGCCACCAGCAGGCCCTTCGGGGATGACACTGAAGCTTTCTTT | CATSRPFGDDTEAFF | NA | TRBV15 | 15 | TRBJ1-1 | NA
TGTGCCAGCAGCTTATATGACGACAGCTCCTACGAGCAGTACTTC | CASSLYDDSSYEQYF | NA | TRBV7-8 | 15 | TRBJ2-7 | NA
TGTGCCAGCAGTCCCGGACCGAAATTCTCCTACGAGCAGTACTTC | CASSPGPKFSYEQYF | NA | TRBV6-2/TRBV6-3 | 15 | TRBJ2-7 | NA
TGTGCCAGCAGCAACCGACAGGGGGGTAGCTACAATGAGCAGTTCTTC | CASSNRQGGSYNEQFF | NA | TRBV21-1 | 16 | TRBJ2-1 | NA
TGTGCCAGCAGTGATTATAGGGACTATGGCTACACCTTC | CASSDYRDYGYTF | NA | TRBV6-1 | 13 | TRBJ1-2 | NA
TGTGCCAGCAGCGAGGGGGTGCAGTACACTGAAGCTTTCTTT | CASSEGVQYTEAFF | NA | TRBV9 | 14 | TRBJ1-1 | NA
TGTGCCAGCAGCTCTGACGAGGGGTTTGGTGAGCAGTTCTTC | CASSSDEGFGEQFF | NA | TRBV5-5 | 14 | TRBJ2-1 | NA
TGTGCCAGCTACAGAGCCGGGGAGCTGTTTTTT | CASYRAGELFF | NA | TRBV6-5 | 11 | TRBJ2-2 | NA
TGTGCCAGCAGCCAAACCCCTAGCGCGGTAGAGACCCAGTACTTC | CASSQTPSAVETQYF | NA | TRBV3-1/TRBV3-2 | 15 | TRBJ2-5 | NA
TGTGCCAGCAGGGATACGGAGTTCAGGGCCAACGTCCTGACTTTC | CASRDTEFRANVLTF | NA | TRBV2 | 15 | TRBJ2-6 | NA
TGTGCCAGCAGTGTCCCCACAGGGTTGGGTGAAGCTTTCTTT | CASSVPTGLGEAFF | NA | TRBV2 | 14 | TRBJ1-1 | NA
TGCGCCAGCAGCTTGGGTAGCGGGGAGTCCTACGAGCAGTACTTC | CASSLGSGESYEQYF | NA | TRBV5-1 | 15 | TRBJ2-7 | TRBD2
TGTGCCAGCAGCTTGGCCCCAGGGGTTCAGCCCCAGCATTTT | CASSLAPGVQPQHF | few | TRBV5-6 | 14 | TRBJ1-5 | NA
TGTGCCAGCAGCTCCGGGACAGGGAAGGCCTATGAGCAGTTCTTC | CASSSGTGKAYEQFF | NA | TRBV11-2 | 15 | TRBJ2-1 | TRBD1
TGTGCCAGTAGTATACCGGGAGTGAACACTGAAGCTTTCTTT | CASSIPGVNTEAFF | NA | TRBV19 | 14 | TRBJ1-1 | NA